This is a list of T cell receptor beta chains from one sample in a study of Ad26.COV2.S vaccination and SARS-CoV-2 variants. TCRdb's table, derived via immunoSEQ multiplex PCR, lists solely in-frame clones and lacks some. The data show about 410,000 clones, with 80% to 90% seen just once and under 4% held by the top ten. Source: peripheral blood, taken in a trial of Ad26.COV2.S vaccine versus placebo. These receptor sequences come from a person between 18 and 59 years old who received the Ad26.COV2.S COVID-19 vaccine or a placebo. The CDR3 runs from the conserved cysteine through the conserved F or W. Fields, in order: V gene, clone size, J gene, D gene, CDR3 DNA, CDR3 protein. The D gene is left open where the match is weak. Only part of the rows carry a size: once, few, many, or a class if the clone is expanded.

>TRBV24-1|-|TRBJ2-3|-
TGTGCCACCAGTGGAACGGCGGGTACGCAGTATTTT
CATSGTAGTQYF
>TRBV29-1|-|TRBJ1-2|-
TGCAGCGTTGTAGACGCAGGGGCGCGTGGCTACACCTTC
CSVVDAGARGYTF
>TRBV5-1|once|TRBJ1-6|-
TGCGCCAGCAGCTTGGCCTTACGGTGGTCACCCCTCCACTTT
CASSLALRWSPLHF
>TRBV6-5|-|TRBJ2-3|TRBD2
TGTGCCAGCTCTCGGACTAGCGGGAGTACAGATACGCAGTATTTT
CASSRTSGSTDTQYF
>TRBV18|-|TRBJ1-1|-
TGTGCCAGCTCACTTAACGACGGCACTGAAGCTTTCTTT
CASSLNDGTEAFF
>TRBV13|-|TRBJ2-3|-
TGTGCCAGCAGCTTAGGTTCGGAATATACAGATACGCAGTATTTT
CASSLGSEYTDTQYF
>TRBV5-1|-|TRBJ1-4|TRBD1
TGCGCCAGCAGCTTAACGACAGGGGAGGGTGAAAAACTGTTTTTT
CASSLTTGEGEKLFF
>TRBV6-5|once|TRBJ2-7|TRBD1
TGTGCCAGCAGCGCGGACAGGGACTCCTACGAGCAGTACTTC
CASSADRDSYEQYF
>TRBV10-2|-|TRBJ1-6|-
TGCGCCTCGAGGAGGGGAGATAATTCACCCCTCCACTTT
CASRRGDNSPLHF
>TRBV15|-|TRBJ1-1|-
TGTGCCACCAGCAGAGAGAAAGGAGCCAGGGGATCGACTGAAGCTTTCTTT
CATSREKGARGSTEAFF
>TRBV4-1|-|TRBJ2-3|TRBD2
TGCGCCAGCAGCCAGAGACTAGCGGGGTGGGCAGATACGCAGTATTTT
CASSQRLAGWADTQYF
>TRBV19|-|TRBJ1-1|-
TGTGCCAGTGGAGGAAGCACTGAAGCTTTCTTT
CASGGSTEAFF
>TRBV30|-|TRBJ1-4|-
TGTGCCTGGAGTTCGAGGGGGAATGAAAAACTGTTTTTT
CAWSSRGNEKLFF
>TRBV29-1|-|TRBJ2-5|-
TGCAGCGTTGAAGATAGTCGCAGAGGGAGGGAGACCCAGTACTTC
CSVEDSRRGRETQYF
>TRBV2|-|TRBJ2-2|-
TGTGCCAGCAGTGAAGAGAGCAACACCGGGGAGCTGTTTTTT
CASSEESNTGELFF
>TRBV5-1|-|TRBJ1-3|-
TGCGCCAGCAGCGGCGGGGTAGTCTCTGGAAACACCATATATTTT
CASSGGVVSGNTIYF
>TRBV9|-|TRBJ2-7|TRBD2
TGTGCCAGCAGCCCAGAGGTGGGGACTACCTACGAGCAGTACTTC
CASSPEVGTTYEQYF
>TRBV15|-|TRBJ2-7|-
TGTGCCACCAGCAGAGATCTTCAAGACTACGAGCAGTACTTC
CATSRDLQDYEQYF
>TRBV11-2|-|TRBJ2-7|-
TGTGCCAGCACGGGCGGGTTCGAGCAGTACTTC
CASTGGFEQYF
>TRBV6-5|few|TRBJ1-2|TRBD1
TGTGCCAGCAGGACAGGGGATGGCTACACCTTC
CASRTGDGYTF
>TRBV10-3|-|TRBJ2-7|TRBD1
TGTGCCTCCGAAGGACAGGGGGCCTACGAGCAGTACTTC
CASEGQGAYEQYF
>TRBV6-4|-|TRBJ1-6|-
TGTGCCAGCAGTGACTCCTTAGGGACCCTCCACTTT
CASSDSLGTLHF
>TRBV15|-|TRBJ2-2|-
TGTGCCACCAGCAGAGTCGGGGACACCGGGGAGCTGTTTTTT
CATSRVGDTGELFF
>TRBV24-1|-|TRBJ1-1|TRBD1
TGTGCCACCAGTGATTACAGGACAGGGGTAAGTATGAACACTGAAGCTTTCTTT
CATSDYRTGVSMNTEAFF
>TRBV5-6|-|TRBJ1-2|TRBD1
TGTGCCAGCAGCACCGGGGACAGGGTATATTTAAGTGGCTACACCTTC
CASSTGDRVYLSGYTF
>TRBV27|-|TRBJ2-1|TRBD1
TGTGCCAGCAGCGACAGGGGGCGCTTTAACAATGAGCAGTTCTTC
CASSDRGRFNNEQFF
>TRBV5-8|-|TRBJ2-5|-
TGTGCCAGCAGCCTTGCCAGGGATGGGAGAGAGACCCAGTACTTC
CASSLARDGRETQYF